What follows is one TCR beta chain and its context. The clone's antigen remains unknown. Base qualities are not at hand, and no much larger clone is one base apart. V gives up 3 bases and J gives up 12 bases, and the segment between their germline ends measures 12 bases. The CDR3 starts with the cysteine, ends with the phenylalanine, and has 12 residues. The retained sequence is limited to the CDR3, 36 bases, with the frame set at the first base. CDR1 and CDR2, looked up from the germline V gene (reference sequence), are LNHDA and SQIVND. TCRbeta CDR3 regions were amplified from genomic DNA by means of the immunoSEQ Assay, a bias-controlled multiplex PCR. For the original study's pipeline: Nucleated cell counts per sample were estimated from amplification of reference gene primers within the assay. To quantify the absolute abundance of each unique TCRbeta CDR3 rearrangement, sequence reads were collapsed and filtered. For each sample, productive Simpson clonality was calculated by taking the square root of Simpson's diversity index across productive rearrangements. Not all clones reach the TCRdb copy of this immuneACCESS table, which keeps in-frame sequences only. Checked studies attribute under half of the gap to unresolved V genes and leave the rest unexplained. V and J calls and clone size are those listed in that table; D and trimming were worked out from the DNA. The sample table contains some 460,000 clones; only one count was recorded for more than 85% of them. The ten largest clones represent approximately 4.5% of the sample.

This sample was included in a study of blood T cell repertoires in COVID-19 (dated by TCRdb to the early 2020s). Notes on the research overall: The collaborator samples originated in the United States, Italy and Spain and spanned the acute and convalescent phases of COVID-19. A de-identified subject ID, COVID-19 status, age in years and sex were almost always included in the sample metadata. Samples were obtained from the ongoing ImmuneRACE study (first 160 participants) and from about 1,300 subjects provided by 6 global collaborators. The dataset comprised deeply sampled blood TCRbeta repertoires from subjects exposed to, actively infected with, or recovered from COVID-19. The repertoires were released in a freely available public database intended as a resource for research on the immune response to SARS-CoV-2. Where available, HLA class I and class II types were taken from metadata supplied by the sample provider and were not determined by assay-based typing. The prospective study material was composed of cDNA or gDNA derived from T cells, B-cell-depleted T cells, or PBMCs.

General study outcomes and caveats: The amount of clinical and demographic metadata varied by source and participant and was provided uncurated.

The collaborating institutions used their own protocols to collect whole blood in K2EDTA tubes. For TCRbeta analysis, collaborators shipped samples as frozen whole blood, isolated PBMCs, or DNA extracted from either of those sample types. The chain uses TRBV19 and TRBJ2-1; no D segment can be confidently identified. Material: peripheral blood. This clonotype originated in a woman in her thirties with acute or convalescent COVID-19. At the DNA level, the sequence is TGTGCCAGTAGTATGAGTAGCCGGAGGCAGTTCTTC. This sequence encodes CASSMSSRRQFF.